The 4 T cell receptor beta chains below all came from one sample that was sequenced in a study of T cells expressing NK-cell markers. TCRdb reprocessed the 5' RACE reads; each CDR3 protein has one entry and no DNA is given. In total, the table holds about 460,000 distinct CDR3 sequences. The sequenced sample consisted of blood T cells: a sorted CD56 or NKG2C T cell subset, CD4+ or CD8+ T cells, or bulk PBMC T cells (not recorded which). These receptors originate from a woman in her forties or fifties in good health.

The CDR3 protein is CSVGGRLSTDTQYF. The chain recombines TRBV29-1 with TRBJ2-3; absent DNA, TCRdb's TRBD2 call cannot be checked. CDR3 length equals 14 residues. Germline V gene data show CDR1 as SQVTM and CDR2 as ANQGSEA.

This chain connects TRBV28 to TRBJ2-3; TCRdb indicates TRBD2, and absent DNA this call remains unverified. The CDR3 is made up of 15 amino acids. Germline-derived CDR1 and CDR2 are MDHEN and SYDVKM. The CDR3 spells CASSKGRRNTDTQYF.

The chain combines TRBV11-3 with TRBJ1-4; TCRdb returns TRBD1, unconfirmable since there is no DNA. Per germline, CDR1 SGHNT and CDR2 YENEEA. This CDR3 is built from 16 residues. The CDR3: CASSFMSWDSDEKLFF.

The chain carries TRBV27 and TRBJ2-3; TCRdb proposes TRBD2, but this gene call is untestable without DNA. The CDR3 totals 16 residues. CDR1 MNHEY and CDR2 SMNVEV come from the germline V gene (reference sequence). CDR3 sequence: CASSWGKSGRGDTQYF.